The clone carrying this T cell receptor (beta chain) was counted only a few times. The sample originates from a study of T-cell reconstitution after alpha-beta-depleted transplantation in children. The ends were cut back, 1 base at V and 0 bases at J, with 15 bases in the middle. The CDR3 runs to 16 residues. Per germline, CDR1 DFQATT and CDR2 SNEGSKA (reference sequence). A TCRbeta library incorporating unique molecular identifiers was prepared. TCRdb processed the PCR reads anew with MiXCR; each CDR3 protein has one entry. The sample contains about 610,000 distinct CDR3 sequences, 10% of which appear only once.

The TCR was taken from a human donor who donated a stem cell graft to a child with acute myeloid leukemia. The V call is TRBV20-1, the J call TRBJ1-1; D ambiguous. Source: PBMCs from the stem cell graft donor, taken from the stem cell graft. The CDR3 DNA reads as TGCAGTGCTAGAGTCGCGGGGTCCTGGGTGAACACTGAAGCTTTCTTT. It is translated as CSARVAGSWVNTEAFF.